The 25 T cell receptor beta chains below all came from one sample that was sequenced in a study of T cells in Graves' hyperthyroidism and ophthalmopathy. There were TCR beta CDR3 regions amplified from RNA transcripts. Initially, a first-round RT-PCR of the TCR CDR3 employed the HTBI primer set. TCRdb processed the multiplex PCR reads anew with MiXCR; each CDR3 protein has one entry. The data hold roughly 510,000 distinct CDR3 sequences, with over 35% observed a single time. The sample was peripheral blood or thyroid tissue (not recorded which). The origin of the receptors is an adult woman with Graves' disease, either hyperthyroidism or ophthalmopathy (not recorded which).

The chain uses TRBV29-1 and TRBJ1-1, with TRBD1 matching 7 bases. This CDR3 is built from 12 residues. CDR1 SQVTM and CDR2 ANQGSEA come from the germline V gene. Germline trimming cut 6 bases from V and 8 bases from J; bases unmatched to any gene: 9. As DNA, the CDR3 is TGCAGCGTCATGACAGGGATCGTCGAAGCTTTCTTT. Its protein is CSVMTGIVEAFF. The full variable domain, its missing parts supplied by reference TRBV29-1 and TRBJ1-1, is SAVISQKPSRDICQRGTSLTIQCQVDSQVTMMFWYRQQPGQSLTLIATANQGSEATYESGFVIDKFPISRPNLTFSTLTVSNMSPEDSSIYLCSVMTGIVEAFFGQGTRLTVV.

In regard to this clonotype: At one boundary the junction diverges from the germline segment, which might be a read error. The CDR3, as DNA: TGCGCCAGGAGGGAGAGCGACAGGGCGAACACCGGGGAGCTGTATTTT. It is translated as CARRESDRANTGELYF. The chain employs TRBV10-1 and TRBJ2-2, with 7 nucleotides matching TRBD1. This CDR3 has 16 amino acids. The germline gives CDR1 WNHNN, CDR2 SYGVQD (reference sequence).

This clonotype was observed many times. This rearrangement joins TRBV20-1 to TRBJ2-5; D assignment may be TRBD1 or TRBD2 (5 bases each). Trimming shortened V by 0 bases and J by 5 bases, and 16 bases separated the two germline ends. The CDR3 has 15 residues. Per the germline V gene, CDR1 is DFQATT and CDR2 is SNEGSKA (reference sequence). The CDR3: CSARDWAGTGETQYF. CDR3 DNA: TGCAGTGCTAGAGATTGGGCAGGGACGGGGGAGACCCAGTACTTC.

The chain has TRBV7-7 and TRBJ2-7; D call uncertain. CDR1 and CDR2 (germline): SSHAT, FNYEAQ (reference sequence). This CDR3 is built from 13 residues. V lost 3 bases to trimming and J lost 3 bases, with 9 bases between them. The CDR3 loop reads CASSLLSYYEQYF. The DNA for the CDR3 is TGTGCCAGCAGCTTGCTCTCGTACTACGAGCAGTACTTC.

This clonotype was recorded at least ten times. The chain employs TRBV19 and TRBJ1-1; 8 positions match TRBD1. Germline CDR1 LNHDA, CDR2 SQIVND (reference sequence). After removal of 5 bases from V and 5 bases from J, the junction contained 4 bases not matched to a gene. CDR3 size: 13 residues. This chain's CDR3 is CASSPGQATEAFF. The CDR3 nucleotides read TGTGCCAGTAGTCCGGGACAGGCGACTGAAGCTTTCTTT.

The chain links TRBV9 to TRBJ2-3; D may correspond to TRBD1 or TRBD2 (5 bases each). CDR3 size: 12 residues. CDR1 is SGDLS and CDR2 is YYNGEE in the germline V gene. V dropped 2 bases and J dropped 6 bases, with 7 bases sitting between them. In nucleotides, the CDR3 is TGTGCCAGCAGCGTCGAGGGGGATACGCAGTATTTT. Its protein product is CASSVEGDTQYF.

The CDR3 reads CARWDRVGEKLFF. DNA of the CDR3: TGTGCCCGTTGGGACAGGGTGGGTGAAAAACTGTTTTTT. This chain uses TRBV30 with TRBJ1-4; 9 bases are a match to TRBD1. Germline-derived CDR1 and CDR2 are GTSNPN and SVGIG (reference sequence). V lost 8 bases, J lost 7 bases, and 8 bases stayed unmatched. The CDR3 length is 13 residues.

This clonotype was seen repeatedly, ten times or more. This sequence joins TRBV5-6 and TRBJ1-1; TRBD1 might be the D (6 bases). Trimming removed 4 bases from V and 1 base from J, with 11 bases in between. The CDR3 has 14 residues. CDR1 is SGHDT and CDR2 is YYEEEE in the germline V gene. This CDR3 is CASSGGMGNTEAFF. DNA for the CDR3: TGTGCCAGCAGCGGGGGCATGGGGAACACTGAAGCTTTCTTT.

A word on this clonotype: One end of the junction varies from germline; a read error may be responsible. The chain carries TRBV20-1 and TRBJ1-6; D may be TRBD1 (5 bases). Germline lookup yields CDR1 DFQATT and CDR2 SNEGSKA (reference sequence). The CDR3 runs 11 residues. The CDR3 here is CSARVRQTRDF. Written as DNA, the CDR3 is TGCAGTGCTAGAGTCAGACAGACGAGGGACTTT.

This clonotype was recorded at least ten times. This rearrangement joins TRBV20-1 to TRBJ1-4; D not resolved. CDR1 DFQATT and CDR2 SNEGSKA come from the germline V gene (reference sequence). The V end lost 3 bases, the J end lost 3 bases, and 14 bases lay between the germline ends. This CDR3 has 15 amino acids. The CDR3 DNA reads TGCAGTGCTAGCGACGCTGTTCTGGCTAATGAAAAACTGTTTTTT. This codes for CSASDAVLANEKLFF.

There are a few counts of this clonotype. The chain joins TRBV29-1 to TRBJ2-6; tentative D call: TRBD2 (7 bases). Germline V lookup: CDR1 SQVTM, CDR2 ANQGSEA. The CDR3 is 17 residues long. V lost 5 bases to trimming and J lost 0 bases, with 17 bases between them. The CDR3 reads CSVQGRGTASGANVLTF. The CDR3 coding sequence is TGCAGCGTTCAGGGGAGGGGAACAGCCTCTGGGGCCAACGTCCTGACTTTC.

V is TRBV10-3 and J is TRBJ1-2; possible D gene TRBD1, 6 bases. Germline V CDR1 and CDR2: ENHRY, SYGVKD. The V and J ends lost 6 bases and 4 bases respectively, with 15 bases between them. There are 14 residues in the CDR3. The CDR3 here is CAISVDDRRYGYTF. CDR3 DNA: TGTGCCATCAGCGTCGACGACAGGCGCTATGGCTACACCTTC.

DNA of the CDR3: TGTGCCAGCAGCTTAGGTCCAGGGGGCGCTGAAGCTTTCTTT. Translated, it gives CASSLGPGGAEAFF. This sequence joins TRBV7-2 and TRBJ1-1; 8 nucleotides align to TRBD1. Germline V CDR1 and CDR2: SGHTA, FQGNSA. After removal of 1 base from V and 6 bases from J, the junction contained 4 bases not matched to a gene. The length of the CDR3 is 14 residues. Full variable domain (rest looked up from reference TRBV7-2 and TRBJ1-1): GAGVSQSPSNKVTEKGKDVELRCDPISGHTALYWYRQSLGQGLEFLIYFQGNSAPDKSGLPSDRFSAERTGGSVSTLTIQRTQQEDSAVYLCASSLGPGGAEAFFGQGTRLTVV.

CDR3 sequence (DNA): TGCAGTGCTAGAGATGCGGCAGGGAGAGACTATGGCTACACCTTC. Translating it yields CSARDAAGRDYGYTF. The V gene is TRBV20-1, the J gene TRBJ1-2; the D gene is possibly TRBD1 (5 bases). CDR1 and CDR2 from the germline V gene are DFQATT and SNEGSKA (reference sequence). V dropped 0 bases and J dropped 3 bases, with 14 bases sitting between them. The CDR3 has 15 amino acids.

The gene calls are TRBV7-2 and TRBJ2-5; D is perhaps TRBD2 (5 bases). Germline CDR1 reads SGHTA; CDR2 reads FQGNSA. CDR3 size: 15 residues. The ends were cut back, 2 bases at V and 4 bases at J, with 14 bases in the middle. The CDR3 bases are TGTGCCAGCAGCTTAACCCCTGGGAGCGGAGAGACCCAGTACTTC. It yields the protein CASSLTPGSGETQYF. The variable domain in full, with the rest retrieved from reference TRBV7-2 and TRBJ2-5, is GAGVSQSPSNKVTEKGKDVELRCDPISGHTALYWYRQSLGQGLEFLIYFQGNSAPDKSGLPSDRFSAERTGGSVSTLTIQRTQQEDSAVYLCASSLTPGSGETQYFGPGTRLLVL.

This clonotype has ten or more counts. A junction end diverges from the germline sequence, so it may reflect a read error. The CDR3 DNA sequence: TGTGCTAGCAGCTTAGGTGTCGGATACACCGGGGAGCTGTTTTTT. Protein: CASSLGVGYTGELFF. This chain connects TRBV7-7 to TRBJ2-2; unclear D gene. Germline values: CDR1 SSHAT, CDR2 FNYEAQ (reference sequence). CDR3 length: 15 amino acids.

A single count supports this clonotype. The rearrangement uses TRBV2 and TRBJ2-5, with D perhaps TRBD1 or TRBD2 (5 bases each). V was pared by 5 bases and J by 5 bases, with 15 bases between. Germline V gene lookup returns CDR1 SNHLY and CDR2 FYNNEI. This CDR3 is built from 14 residues. CDR3 region: CASSFGDDRETQYF. CDR3 nucleotide sequence: TGTGCCAGCAGTTTCGGGGACGACCGGGAGACCCAGTACTTC.

This chain connects TRBV5-1 to TRBJ1-2; D gene unclear. Trimming pared 4 bases from V and 0 bases from J, leaving 19 bases between. This CDR3 has 17 amino acids. The germline V gene encodes CDR1 SGHRS and CDR2 YFSETQ. CDR3 sequence (DNA): TGCGCCAGCAGCCAAGATCGGCTCGGACCTGCTAACTATGGCTACACCTTC. This gives the protein CASSQDRLGPANYGYTF.

This chain uses TRBV7-2 with TRBJ2-7; 9 nucleotides agree with TRBD2. The CDR3 length is 15 residues. Germline CDR1 is SGHTA and CDR2 is FQGNSA. The trim removed 3 bases at V and 3 bases at J, leaving 6 bases unmatched. The CDR3 region is CASSFKAGGLYEQYF. The CDR3 DNA is TGTGCCAGCAGCTTTAAAGCGGGGGGACTCTACGAGCAGTACTTC.

This clonotype occurred a few times. The junction differs from germline at one of its ends, possibly a read error. The chain recombines TRBV28 with TRBJ2-2, with TRBD1 matching over 7 bases. The germline V gene encodes CDR1 MDHEN and CDR2 SYDVKM. The CDR3 extends over 14 amino acids. The CDR3 region has the DNA TGCGCCAGCAGAAGAAAACAGGGGTCCGGGGAGCTGTTTTTT. The encoded protein is CASRRKQGSGELFF.

V gene TRBV12-3 or TRBV12-4 combines with J gene TRBJ2-5; 9 bases agree with TRBD1. This CDR3 has 14 amino acids. V lost 7 bases to trimming and J lost 5 bases; unmatched junction nucleotides: 8. CDR3 region: CASNQQGAWETQYF. In DNA, the CDR3 is TGTGCCAGCAATCAACAGGGGGCCTGGGAGACCCAGTACTTC.

On this clonotype: A much bigger clone sits one base away, suggesting this may be a read error. The rearrangement links TRBV7-9 to TRBJ2-7; D unresolved. V was pared by 5 bases and J by 2 bases, with 16 bases between. Germline CDR1 SEHNR, CDR2 FQNEAQ (reference sequence). The CDR3 extends over 15 amino acids. CDR3: CASSPTPRPTYEQYF. As DNA, the CDR3 is TGTGCCAGCAGCCCCACGCCGAGACCGACCTACGAGCAGTACTTC.

This clonotype was picked up many times. J is TRBJ1-5 and V is TRBV12-3 or TRBV12-4; 10 bases fit TRBD1. The CDR3 covers 14 residues. V lost 5 bases, J lost 11 bases, and 9 bases stayed unmatched. The CDR3 region has the DNA TGTGCCAGCAGTATCCGGGACAGGGGAACGGCCCAGCATTTT. This sequence encodes CASSIRDRGTAQHF.

This rearrangement joins TRBV7-9 to TRBJ2-7, with TRBD2 matching 7 bases. This CDR3 contains 14 residues. Germline CDR1 reads SEHNR; CDR2 reads FQNEAQ (reference sequence). V gave up 8 bases and J gave up 3 bases; unmatched junction bases: 10. The CDR3: CASSPPTSRYEQYF. CDR3 DNA sequence: TGTGCCAGCTCACCACCGACTAGCCGCTACGAGCAGTACTTC.

The chain links TRBV7-9 to TRBJ2-7, with D perhaps TRBD1 (5 bases). This CDR3 spans 12 amino acids. V was trimmed by 4 bases and J by 3 bases, leaving 7 bases between them. Germline-derived CDR1 and CDR2 are SEHNR and FQNEAQ (reference sequence). The CDR3: CASSSRDYEQYF. As DNA, the CDR3 is TGTGCCAGCAGCTCCAGGGACTACGAGCAGTACTTC.